The rows below give T cell receptor beta chains drawn from one sample of a study of blood T cell repertoires in COVID-19. This table comes from immunoSEQ multiplex PCR, and its TCRdb copy is limited to in-frame clones, with some not included. Of approximately 270,000 clones in the sample, roughly 84% were seen once. Material for sequencing was peripheral blood. Receptors were obtained from a human donor with COVID-19, enrolled during active disease. The donor label of this sample is uncertain. Each CDR3 is given with its conserved first and last residue. The order of the fields is D gene, clone size, J gene, V gene, CDR3 protein, CDR3 DNA. A D gene is named only where the DNA matches it firmly. Rows may omit the clone size; those that give it use once, few, many or a size class.

- - TRBJ1-3 TRBV7-9 CASSSHRSSGNTIYF TGTGCCAGCAGCTCCCATAGGAGCTCTGGAAACACCATATATTTT
- - TRBJ2-7 TRBV9 CASSVEGGAREQYF TGTGCCAGCAGCGTAGAGGGCGGGGCTCGCGAGCAGTACTTC
- - TRBJ1-4 TRBV29-1 CSVQGSANEKLFF TGCAGCGTTCAGGGATCCGCTAATGAAAAACTGTTTTTT
TRBD1 - TRBJ1-3 TRBV5-4 CASSLAGDRGSGNTIYF TGTGCCAGCAGCTTGGCCGGGGACAGGGGAAGCGGAAACACCATATATTTT
- - TRBJ2-2 TRBV12-5 CASGLVGGSVHTGELFF TGTGCTAGTGGTTTGGTGGGGGGTAGCGTGCACACCGGGGAGCTGTTTTTT
- - TRBJ2-7 TRBV20-1 CSAGGMGPSYEQYF TGCAGTGCTGGTGGGATGGGCCCTTCCTACGAGCAGTACTTC
TRBD1 - TRBJ1-4 TRBV7-3 CASSQGAGEKLFF TGTGCCAGCAGCCAGGGGGCAGGGGAAAAACTGTTTTTT
- few TRBJ1-3 TRBV6-5 CATRSDSSGNTIYF TGTGCCACCCGCTCCGACAGCTCTGGAAACACCATATATTTT
- - TRBJ1-1 TRBV5-1 CASRTGHEAFF TGCGCCAGCAGGACGGGTCATGAAGCTTTCTTT
TRBD1 - TRBJ2-1 TRBV10-3 CAISIPPGTGGSHVDEQFF TGTGCCATCAGTATACCCCCCGGGACAGGGGGTAGCCATGTGGATGAGCAGTTCTTC
- - TRBJ2-1 TRBV7-9 CASSPGTYPTWGFF TGTGCCAGCAGCCCCGGGACATACCCGACCTGGGGGTTCTTC
TRBD2 - TRBJ2-3 TRBV7-2 CASSLTGGGGGSTDTQYF TGTGCCAGCAGCCTTACGGGCGGCGGGGGGGGTAGCACAGATACGCAGTATTTT
TRBD1 - TRBJ1-1 TRBV19 CASSPQPDRAGSTEAFF TGTGCCAGTAGTCCACAGCCGGACAGGGCGGGGAGCACTGAAGCTTTCTTT
TRBD1 - TRBJ1-1 TRBV6-5 CASSQIGDRVTF TGTGCCAGCAGTCAAATCGGGGACAGGGTTACATTT
TRBD1 - TRBJ1-1 TRBV19 CASSIGPGTGNTEAFF TGTGCCAGTAGTATTGGCCCGGGGACAGGGAACACTGAAGCTTTCTTT
- - TRBJ1-6 TRBV30 CAWSGTVVNSPLHF TGTGCCTGGAGTGGGACAGTTGTTAATTCACCCCTCCACTTT
- - TRBJ2-2 TRBV5-1 CASSLDRLSGELFF TGCGCCAGCAGCTTGGATCGGTTATCCGGGGAGCTGTTTTTT
- - TRBJ1-2 TRBV19 CASSQAGQLYGYTF TGTGCCAGTAGCCAAGCAGGACAGCTGTATGGCTACACCTTC
- few TRBJ1-2 TRBV5-4 CASSWVGSQLGYTF TGTGCCAGCAGCTGGGTGGGCAGCCAACTGGGCTACACCTTC
TRBD2 - TRBJ2-1 TRBV7-3 CASSSSGRSAYNEQFF TGTGCCAGCAGCTCTAGCGGGAGGTCCGCCTACAATGAGCAGTTCTTC
TRBD1 - TRBJ1-2 TRBV30 CALGRDRVPGGYTF TGTGCCCTCGGTCGGGACAGGGTTCCGGGAGGCTACACCTTC
TRBD2 - TRBJ2-2 TRBV4-1 CASSQASLAGWINTGELFF TGCGCCAGCAGCCAAGCTTCACTAGCGGGCTGGATAAACACCGGGGAGCTGTTTTTT
TRBD1 - TRBJ1-3 TRBV7-2 CASSSRTGGFGNTIYF TGTGCCAGCAGCTCCCGGACAGGGGGTTTTGGAAACACCATATATTTT